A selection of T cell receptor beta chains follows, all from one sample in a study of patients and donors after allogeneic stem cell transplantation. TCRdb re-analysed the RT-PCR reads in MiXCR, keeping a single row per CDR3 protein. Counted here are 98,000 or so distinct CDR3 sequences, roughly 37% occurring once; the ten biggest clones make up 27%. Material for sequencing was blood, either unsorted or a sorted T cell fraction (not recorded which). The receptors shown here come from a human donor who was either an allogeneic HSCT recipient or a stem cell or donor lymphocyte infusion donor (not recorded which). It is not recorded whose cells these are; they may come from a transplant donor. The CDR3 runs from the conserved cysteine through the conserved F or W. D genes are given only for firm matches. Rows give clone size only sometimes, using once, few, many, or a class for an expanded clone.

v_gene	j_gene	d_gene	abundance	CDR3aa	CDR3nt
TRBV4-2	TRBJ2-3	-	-	CASSQGLRRERETQYF	TGTGCCAGCAGCCAAGGGCTGCGGAGGGAGAGGGAGACGCAGTATTTT
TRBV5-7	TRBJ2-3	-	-	CASSSNVRITDTQYF	TGTGCCAGCAGCTCCAATGTGAGAATCACAGATACGCAGTATTTT
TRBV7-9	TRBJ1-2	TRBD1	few	CASTSRGWNGYTF	TGTGCCAGCACCAGCAGGGGGTGGAATGGCTACACCTTC
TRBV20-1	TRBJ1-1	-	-	CSARGWAGNTEAFF	TGCAGTGCTAGAGGGTGGGCAGGGAATACTGAAGCTTTCTTT
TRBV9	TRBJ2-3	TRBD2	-	CASSVAAGAVDTQYF	TGTGCCAGCAGCGTAGCGGCGGGAGCGGTAGATACGCAGTATTTT
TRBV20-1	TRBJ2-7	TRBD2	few	CSAKGLAGSYEQYF	TGCAGTGCCAAGGGACTAGCGGGATCCTACGAGCAGTACTTC
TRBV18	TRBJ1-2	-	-	CASSPLAGANYGYTF	TGTGCCAGCTCACCCCTGGCAGGAGCTAACTATGGCTACACCTTC
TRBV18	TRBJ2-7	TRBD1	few	CASSRQGSSYEQYF	TGTGCCAGCTCACGACAGGGGAGCTCCTACGAGCAGTACTTC
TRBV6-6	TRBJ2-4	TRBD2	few	CASSRTSGNKNIQYF	TGTGCCAGCAGTCGGACTAGCGGGAACAAAAACATTCAGTACTTC
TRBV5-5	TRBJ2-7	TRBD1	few	CASSLNRGQSYEQYF	TGTGCCAGCAGCTTGAACAGGGGGCAATCCTACGAGCAGTACTTC
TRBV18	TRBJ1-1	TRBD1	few	CASSLQGKNTEAFF	TGTGCCAGCTCACTACAGGGGAAAAACACTGAAGCTTTCTTT
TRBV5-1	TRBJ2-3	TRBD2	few	CASSSTSGSTDTQYF	TGCGCCAGCAGCTCCACTAGCGGGAGCACAGATACGCAGTATTTT
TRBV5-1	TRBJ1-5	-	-	CASSYLRGNSNQPQHF	TGCGCCAGCAGCTACCTCAGGGGTAACAGCAATCAGCCCCAGCATTTT
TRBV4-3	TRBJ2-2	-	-	CASSRELTGELFF	TGCGCCAGCAGTAGAGAGCTAACCGGGGAGCTGTTTTTT
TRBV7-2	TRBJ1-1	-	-	CASSRQSSTEAFF	TGTGCCAGCAGCCGACAATCCTCCACTGAAGCTTTCTTT
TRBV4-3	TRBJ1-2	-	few	CASSQDLGGGYGYTF	TGCGCCAGCAGCCAAGACCTGGGGGGCGGTTATGGCTACACCTTC
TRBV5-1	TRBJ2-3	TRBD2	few	CASSKSGRAERDTQYF	TGCGCCAGCAGCAAAAGCGGGAGGGCCGAGAGAGATACGCAGTATTTT
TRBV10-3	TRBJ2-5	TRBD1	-	CAISPGQGQETQYF	TGTGCCATCAGCCCGGGACAGGGCCAAGAGACCCAGTACTTC
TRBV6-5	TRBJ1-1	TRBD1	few	CASKRTGAVNTEAFF	TGTGCCAGCAAAAGGACAGGGGCCGTCAACACTGAAGCTTTCTTT
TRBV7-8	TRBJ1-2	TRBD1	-	CASSTGTGARGYTF	TGTGCCAGCAGCACCGGGACAGGGGCTCGTGGCTACACCTTC
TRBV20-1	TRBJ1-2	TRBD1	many	CSARGGVQGARSYTF	TGCAGTGCTAGAGGGGGCGTACAGGGGGCGAGGAGCTACACCTTC
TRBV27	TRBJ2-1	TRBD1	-	CASSPGQGFLEQFF	TGTGCCAGCAGTCCGGGACAGGGATTTCTTGAGCAGTTCTTC